Listed here is a single TCR beta chain. Its antigen is undetermined. V shed 3 bases and J 1 base; nucleotides not matched to a gene: 12. Germline V CDR1 and CDR2: DFQATT, SNEGSKA (reference sequence). The CDR3 extends over 19 amino acids. The data originate from a study of T-cell reconstitution after alpha-beta-depleted transplantation in children. Study-wide results and limits: Day-60 TCRbeta diversity that was high in some patients was derived from surviving recipient T cells and thymic progenitors. After one year, T-cell counts and TCRbeta diversity mostly came from new T cells. As was reported, about two months after transplant, alpha-beta T cells came from several hundred expanded graft clones.

Using unique molecular identifiers, the investigators prepared the TCRbeta library. Via MiXCR, TCRdb re-called the PCR reads, giving one row per CDR3 protein. The table shows about 980,000 distinct CDR3 sequences, with around 30% occurring only once. The rearrangement links TRBV20-1 to TRBJ2-3; 14 bases map to TRBD2. This TCR derives from a boy younger than two who had a stem cell transplant for SCID, so the T cells may come from the graft donor. Sample: PBMCs, mostly from graft donor cells, taken 360 days after TCRalphabeta/CD19-depleted stem cell transplant. In nucleotides, the CDR3 is TGCAGTGCTAGGAGGAGGACTAGCGGGGGGCCATACGGCACAGATACGCAGTATTTT. This encodes CSARRRTSGGPYGTDTQYF.